The present TCR beta chain was sequenced within a study of blood T cell repertoires in COVID-19. Generated by immunoSEQ multiplex PCR, the TCRdb table keeps only in-frame clones and is missing some. The sample lists some 260,000 clones, about 90% occurring once. This clone was detected once. CDR1 is SEHNR, CDR2 FQNEAQ, per germline (reference sequence). The CDR3 is 13 residues long. Trimming shortened V by 3 bases and J by 0 bases, and 3 bases separated the two germline ends. Sequencing was carried out using peripheral blood. This clonotype was sampled from a woman aged 70-85 years with COVID-19, enrolled during active disease. The chain employs TRBV7-9 and TRBJ1-3; unclear D gene. The CDR3 region has the DNA TGTGCCAGCAGCTTGAGCTCTGGAAACACCATATATTTT. Protein: CASSLSSGNTIYF.